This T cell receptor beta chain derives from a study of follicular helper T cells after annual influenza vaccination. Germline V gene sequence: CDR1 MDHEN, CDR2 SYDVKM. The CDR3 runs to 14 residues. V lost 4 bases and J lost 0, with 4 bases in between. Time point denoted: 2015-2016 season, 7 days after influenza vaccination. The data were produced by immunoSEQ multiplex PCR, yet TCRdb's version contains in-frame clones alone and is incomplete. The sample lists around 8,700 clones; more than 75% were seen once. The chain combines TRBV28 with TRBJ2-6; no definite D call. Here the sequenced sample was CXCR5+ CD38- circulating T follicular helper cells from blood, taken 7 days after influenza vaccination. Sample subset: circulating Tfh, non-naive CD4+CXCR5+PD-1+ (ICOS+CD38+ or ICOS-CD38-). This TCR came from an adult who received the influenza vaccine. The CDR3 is CASSYSSGANVLTF. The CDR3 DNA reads TGTGCCAGCAGTTACAGCTCTGGGGCCAACGTCCTGACTTTC. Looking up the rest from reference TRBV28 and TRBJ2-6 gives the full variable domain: DVKVTQSSRYLVKRTGEKVFLECVQDMDHENMFWYRQDPGLGLRLIYFSYDVKMKEKGDIPEGYSVSREKKERFSLILESASTNQTSMYLCASSYSSGANVLTFGAGSRLTVL.